These 32 T cell receptor beta chains share one sample of origin, sequenced in a study of blood T cells in healthy people across ages. Primed by a sample-barcoded 5' primer and a J-beta primer mix, a second PCR proceeded for about 7 to 12 cycles. TCRdb re-analysed the 5' RACE reads in MiXCR, keeping a single row per CDR3 protein. The sample has over 600,000 distinct CDR3 sequences; about 42% are singletons. Specimen: blood. The source of these receptors is a man at least 80 years old in good health.

The V call is TRBV19, the J call TRBJ2-3; 7 bases agree with TRBD2. CDR3 length equals 15 residues. The germline V gene encodes CDR1 LNHDA and CDR2 SQIVND (reference sequence). The trim removed 6 bases at V and 2 bases at J, leaving 8 bases unmatched. As DNA, the CDR3 is TGTGCCAGTAGCGATTCGCGGGGGAACACAGATACGCAGTATTTT. Residues: CASSDSRGNTDTQYF.

The chain uses TRBV4-1 and TRBJ1-5, with D uncertain. The CDR3 extends over 14 amino acids. The V gene's germline CDR1 is MGHRA and CDR2 YSYEKL. V gave up 0 bases and J gave up 4 bases, with 7 bases separating them. The chain's CDR3 is CASSQDLVNQPQHF. In DNA, the CDR3 is TGCGCCAGCAGCCAAGATTTAGTAAATCAGCCCCAGCATTTT.

The sample holds one count of this clonotype. Given a much more abundant clone one base away, this may be a read error. This chain connects TRBV28 to TRBJ2-1; 7 positions agree with TRBD1. The CDR3 extends over 13 amino acids. Germline-derived CDR1 and CDR2 are MDHEN and SYDVKM. DNA for the CDR3: TGTGTCAGCGATGACAGGGCGAGGGGTGAGCAGTTCTTC. Its translation is CVSDDRARGEQFF.

This clonotype showed up many times. The rearrangement uses TRBV4-3 and TRBJ2-1, with D hard to call. This CDR3 contains 12 residues. V was trimmed by 2 bases and J by 9 bases, leaving 8 bases between them. Germline CDR1 is LGHNA and CDR2 is YSLEER. The CDR3 DNA reads as TGCGCCAGCAGCCAATATCGGTCTGAGCAGTTCTTC. Protein sequence: CASSQYRSEQFF.

This chain joins TRBV15 and TRBJ2-3; weak D call: TRBD2 (6 bases). This CDR3 is 14 amino acids long. The germline CDR1 and CDR2 sequences are LNHNV and YYDKDF (reference sequence). V lost 6 bases and J 2 bases, leaving 12 bases between the germline ends. The CDR3 DNA follows: TGTGCCACCAGTCTAGCGCCATACACAGATACGCAGTATTTT. It specifies CATSLAPYTDTQYF. Full variable domain (missing parts from reference TRBV15 and TRBJ2-3): DAMVIQNPRYQVTQFGKPVTLSCSQTLNHNVMYWYQQKSSQAPKLLFHYYDKDFNNEADTPDNFQSRRPNTSFCFLDIRSPGLGDTAMYLCATSLAPYTDTQYFGPGTRLTVL.

This clonotype was observed a handful of times. The chain couples TRBV5-1 to TRBJ2-2, with a possible D match to TRBD2 (5 bases). Trimming removed 7 bases from V and 7 bases from J, with 17 bases in between. The CDR3 is 14 amino acids. Germline V gene sequence: CDR1 SGHRS, CDR2 YFSETQ. The CDR3 region is CASRAASPDGELFF. As DNA, the CDR3 is TGCGCCAGCCGGGCGGCTAGCCCCGACGGGGAGCTGTTTTTT.

The chain uses TRBV18 and TRBJ2-1; TRBD2 might be the D (5 bases). The J call could be wrong; TRBJ2-7 is a better fit for the DNA end. CDR1 is KGHSH, CDR2 LQKENI, per germline. CDR3 size: 14 residues. The DNA for the CDR3 is TGTGCCAGCTCACCAGGAGCGGTCTACAATGAGCAGTACTTC. Its translation: CASSPGAVYNEQYF.

The gene calls are TRBV27 and TRBJ1-2; weak D call: TRBD1 (6 bases). The length of the CDR3 is 14 residues. The V and J ends lost 6 bases and 8 bases respectively, with 19 bases between them. Germline CDR1 and CDR2: MNHEY and SMNVEV (reference sequence). CDR3 sequence: CASSEQGRFNGYTF. In DNA, the CDR3 is TGTGCCAGCAGCGAACAGGGACGGTTTAACGGCTACACCTTC.

The rearrangement links TRBV7-2 to TRBJ2-5; D not resolved. This CDR3 is 17 amino acids long. The germline gives CDR1 SGHTA, CDR2 FQGNSA. Trimming removed 0 bases from V and 4 bases from J, with 18 bases in between. Here the CDR3 reads CASSLALNAGLGETQYF. The CDR3 coding sequence is TGTGCCAGCAGCTTAGCGCTCAACGCTGGTCTCGGAGAGACCCAGTACTTC. Drawing the rest from reference TRBV7-2 and TRBJ2-5, the complete variable domain is GAGVSQSPSNKVTEKGKDVELRCDPISGHTALYWYRQSLGQGLEFLIYFQGNSAPDKSGLPSDRFSAERTGGSVSTLTIQRTQQEDSAVYLCASSLALNAGLGETQYFGPGTRLLVL.

This clonotype was seen only a few times. The chain couples TRBV5-1 to TRBJ2-3; TRBD2 aligns across 9 bases. Per the germline V gene, CDR1 is SGHRS and CDR2 is YFSETQ. The trim removed 1 base at V and 4 bases at J, leaving 7 bases unmatched. The CDR3 loop spans 16 amino acids. The CDR3 here is CASSLSSGSLADTQYF. The CDR3 region has the DNA TGCGCCAGCAGCTTGAGTAGCGGGAGTTTGGCAGATACGCAGTATTTT. The variable domain in full, with the rest retrieved from reference TRBV5-1 and TRBJ2-3, is KAGVTQTPRYLIKTRGQQVTLSCSPISGHRSVSWYQQTPGQGLQFLFEYFSETQRNKGNFPGRFSGRQFSNSRSEMNVSTLELGDSALYLCASSLSSGSLADTQYFGPGTRLTVL.

The V and J genes are TRBV14 and TRBJ2-4, with D tentatively TRBD1 (5 bases). This CDR3 contains 17 residues. V gave up 1 base and J gave up 0 bases, with 13 bases separating them. Germline CDR1 and CDR2: SGHDN and FVKESK. The CDR3: CASSQGGAALAKNIQYF. In DNA, the CDR3 is TGTGCCAGCAGCCAAGGGGGCGCGGCACTAGCCAAAAACATTCAGTACTTC.

There are many counts of this clonotype. This rearrangement joins TRBV7-2 to TRBJ2-1; 8 nucleotides line up with TRBD1. V trimming: 3 bases; J trimming: 5 bases; junction bases outside the gene matches: 9. Germline V CDR1 and CDR2: SGHTA, FQGNSA. This CDR3 is built from 16 residues. The DNA for the CDR3 is TGTGCCAGCAGCTTGCACTCAGGGGGCCTAAACAATGAGCAGTTCTTC. Translated: CASSLHSGGLNNEQFF. Full variable domain (outside the CDR3, taken from reference TRBV7-2 and TRBJ2-1): GAGVSQSPSNKVTEKGKDVELRCDPISGHTALYWYRQSLGQGLEFLIYFQGNSAPDKSGLPSDRFSAERTGGSVSTLTIQRTQQEDSAVYLCASSLHSGGLNNEQFFGPGTRLTVL.

This clonotype was counted a few times. This chain connects TRBV6-1 to TRBJ2-7; D ambiguous. The CDR3 has 14 amino acids. V was trimmed by 4 bases and J by 2 bases, leaving 12 bases between them. Germline assignment: CDR1 MNHNS and CDR2 SASEGT. For the CDR3, the DNA is TGTGCCAGCAGTGGGAGTGGGGTAGCCTACGAGCAGTACTTC. This codes for CASSGSGVAYEQYF.

The CDR3 sequence: CASKGQGAPLETQYF. The CDR3 bases are TGTGCCAGCAAGGGGCAGGGGGCCCCCCTAGAGACCCAGTACTTC. V and J are TRBV25-1 and TRBJ2-5; TRBD1 aligns across 8 bases. Germline values: CDR1 MGHDK, CDR2 SYGVNS. The CDR3 has 15 residues. J lost 4 bases, V lost 7 bases, and 11 bases had no gene match.

The chain recombines TRBV6-5 with TRBJ2-3, with 7 bases aligning to TRBD2. This CDR3 has 14 amino acids. Trimming removed 7 bases from V and 6 bases from J; junction bases left unmatched: 10. The germline V gene has CDR1 MNHEY and CDR2 SVGAGI. CDR3 DNA: TGTGCCAGCACCCAGGGAGGGCCCGAGGATACGCAGTATTTT. Its translation is CASTQGGPEDTQYF.

In the case of this clonotype: A read error may explain this, as a much larger clone is one base away. This chain joins TRBV5-1 and TRBJ2-6; 12 nucleotides line up with TRBD2. This CDR3 contains 17 residues. Germline assignment: CDR1 SGHRS and CDR2 YFSETQ. CDR3 DNA sequence: TGCGCCAGCAGCTTACTAGCGGGAGGATCTGAGGCCAACGTCCTGACTTTC. Its translation is CASSLLAGGSEANVLTF.

The genes are TRBV7-9 and TRBJ2-1; 8 nucleotides line up with TRBD1. From germline, CDR1 is SEHNR and CDR2 FQNEAQ (reference sequence). V trimming: 1 base; J trimming: 2 bases; junction bases outside the gene matches: 10. The CDR3 is 18 amino acids. CDR3 region: CASSLVGDRRGTYNEQFF. The CDR3 DNA reads TGTGCCAGCAGCTTAGTGGGGGACAGGAGAGGAACCTACAATGAGCAGTTCTTC.

V gene TRBV21-1 combines with J gene TRBJ1-1; whether TRBD1, the table's D call, matches the DNA was not checked. TRBV21-1 represents a pseudogene. This CDR3 spans 15 amino acids. DNA for the CDR3: TGTGCCAGCCACCGTTTAGGGACAGCGAACACTGAAGCTTTCTTT. Its protein is CASHRLGTANTEAFF.

The V and J genes are TRBV21-1 and TRBJ2-4; TRBD2 was called by the table and not checked on the DNA. The DNA end lines up better with TRBJ2-7; the J call may be wrong. TRBV21-1 is classified as a pseudogene. This CDR3 is 17 amino acids long. The CDR3 coding sequence is TGTGCCAGCAGCCCGAGGTGGAGGGAAGCGAATATCTACGAGCAGTACTTC. Translated: CASSPRWREANIYEQYF.

The chain has TRBV20-1 and TRBJ2-4, with 11 bases lining up with TRBD1. This CDR3 region has 16 residues. The germline V gene has CDR1 DFQATT and CDR2 SNEGSKA (reference sequence). The J segment lost 0 bases and the V segment lost 0 bases, leaving 1 base of the junction unmatched. The CDR3 spells CSARDGTGGAKNIQYF. The CDR3 DNA sequence: TGCAGTGCTAGAGATGGGACAGGGGGAGCCAAAAACATTCAGTACTTC.

The genes are TRBV20-1 and TRBJ1-2; 8 bases are shared with TRBD1. The CDR3 sequence is 16 residues long. Looked up from germline, CDR1 is DFQATT and CDR2 is SNEGSKA (reference sequence). The trim removed 2 bases at V and 4 bases at J, leaving 12 bases unmatched. CDR3 coding DNA: TGCAGTGCTAGAACCCGGGACAGGTCGGCCCTCTATGGCTACACCTTC. Protein product: CSARTRDRSALYGYTF.

The chain is built from TRBV7-6 and TRBJ1-2, with D possibly being TRBD1 (6 bases). Germline values: CDR1 SGHVS, CDR2 FNYEAQ. V lost 0 bases and J 8 bases, leaving 19 bases between the germline ends. This CDR3 comprises 16 residues. The CDR3 here is CASSLAPTGTQRGYTF. The CDR3 coding sequence is TGTGCCAGCAGCTTAGCTCCCACCGGGACACAAAGAGGCTACACCTTC.

The DNA for the CDR3 is TGTGCCAGCAGCTCCTATAGCGGGAGGGCCCCACCGCTCCAGTACTTC. As protein: CASSSYSGRAPPLQYF. V gene TRBV7-2 combines with J gene TRBJ2-5, with 11 bases lining up with TRBD2. CDR3 length: 16 amino acids. The V segment lost 4 bases and the J segment 10 bases; nucleotides outside the gene matches: 14. The V gene's germline CDR1 is SGHTA and CDR2 FQGNSA.

The chain has TRBV20-1 and TRBJ2-7; TRBD2 aligns across 12 bases. CDR3 length: 14 amino acids. Germline V CDR1 and CDR2: DFQATT, SNEGSKA (reference sequence). V trimming: 1 base; J trimming: 4 bases; junction bases outside the gene matches: 2. The CDR3 here is CSARGTSGNYEQYF. The DNA of the CDR3 is TGCAGTGCTAGAGGGACTAGCGGGAATTACGAGCAGTACTTC.

This clonotype was detected a few times. This chain joins TRBV7-2 and TRBJ2-7, with TRBD2 identical over 9 bases. The CDR3 length is 14 residues. CDR1 is SGHTA and CDR2 is FQGNSA in the germline V gene. Losses at the gene ends were 5 bases for V and 7 bases for J; bases not matched to a gene: 9. The CDR3 DNA reads as TGTGCCAGCAGCCCCGGGACTAGCCGGCTGGAGCAGTACTTC. This codes for CASSPGTSRLEQYF.

The V call is TRBV20-1, the J call TRBJ2-3; 8 bases align to TRBD2. J gave up 7 bases and V 5 bases, and 5 bases lay outside the gene matches. Germline loops: CDR1 DFQATT, CDR2 SNEGSKA (reference sequence). The CDR3 contains 12 residues. The CDR3: CSASGTSNTQYF. The CDR3 nucleotides read TGCAGTGCTTCCGGGACTAGTAATACGCAGTATTTT.

Turning to this clonotype: The junction differs from germline at one of its ends, possibly a read error. The chain has TRBV7-6 and TRBJ2-5; TRBD2 is a possible D gene (6 bases). CDR1 SGHVS and CDR2 FNYEAQ come from the germline V gene. This CDR3 has 12 residues. CDR3 sequence: CSSSFDGREQYF. Here the CDR3 DNA reads TGTTCCAGCAGCTTCGATGGACGGGAGCAGTACTTC.

The chain couples TRBV7-2 to TRBJ2-2; maybe TRBD1 (6 bases). V gave up 4 bases and J gave up 4 bases, with 16 bases separating them. Germline loops: CDR1 SGHTA, CDR2 FQGNSA. This CDR3 is built from 16 residues. The CDR3: CASSYRVLRSTGELFF. The CDR3 region has the DNA TGTGCCAGCAGCTACAGGGTTCTTCGGTCCACCGGGGAGCTGTTTTTT.

This chain uses TRBV10-3 with TRBJ2-6, with 8 positions matching TRBD2. Looked up from germline, CDR1 is ENHRY and CDR2 is SYGVKD. The V gene end was trimmed by 8 bases and the J gene end by 0 bases; junction bases not matched to a gene: 12. The CDR3 covers 18 residues. The CDR3 DNA follows: TGTGCCATCTCTGACGGGAGGGCGACAGACTCTGGGGCCAACGTCCTGACTTTC. Amino acids: CAISDGRATDSGANVLTF.

This clonotype was seen a handful of times. The chain combines TRBV4-3 with TRBJ2-1; 10 nucleotides match TRBD2. This CDR3 is 15 amino acids long. The V gene's germline CDR1 is LGHNA and CDR2 YSLEER. V trimming: 4 bases; J trimming: 10 bases; junction bases outside the gene matches: 10. In nucleotides, the CDR3 is TGCGCCAGCAGCCCCCTAGCGGGGGCGAACGGCGAGCAGTTCTTC. This gives the protein CASSPLAGANGEQFF.

The rearrangement uses TRBV10-3 and TRBJ2-1; perhaps TRBD1 as D (6 bases). Per the germline V gene, CDR1 is ENHRY and CDR2 is SYGVKD. Trimming stripped 4 bases from V and 15 bases from J, with 16 bases between. The CDR3 has 12 residues. CDR3 in amino acids: CAISGSNRERFF. CDR3 in DNA: TGTGCCATCAGTGGGTCAAACAGGGAGAGGTTCTTC.

The chain has TRBV2 and TRBJ1-2, with D tentatively TRBD1 (5 bases). This CDR3 spans 17 amino acids. Looked up from germline, CDR1 is SNHLY and CDR2 is FYNNEI. Trimming stripped 0 bases from V and 4 bases from J, with 18 bases between. The DNA for the CDR3 is TGTGCCAGCAGTGAAGCGCTTCGGGGCTTCCAAACCTATGGCTACACCTTC. Its translation is CASSEALRGFQTYGYTF.